The rows below give T cell receptor beta chains drawn from one sample of a study of blood T cell repertoires in COVID-19. Produced via immunoSEQ multiplex PCR; TCRdb's table is partial and in-frame only. The profile covers about 39,000 clones, with approximately 90% appearing a single time and 2% to 2.5% taken by the ten largest. The source material was peripheral blood. Source of these receptors: a middle-aged man with active COVID-19. CDR3s include the opening cysteine and the closing phenylalanine or tryptophan. D genes are given only for firm matches. Only part of the rows carry a size: once, few, many, or a class if the clone is expanded.

clone_size	d_call	j_call	v_call	cdr3_nt	cdr3_aa
-	-	TRBJ1-4	TRBV2	TGTGCCAGCAGTTACAGCTTTTCTAATGAAAAACTGTTTTTT	CASSYSFSNEKLFF
-	TRBD2	TRBJ2-3	TRBV6-2/TRBV6-3	TGTGCCAGCAGCGGGGCTAGCGGGGTAGATACGCAGTATTTT	CASSGASGVDTQYF
once	-	TRBJ2-1	TRBV30	TGTGCCTGGCGGGGGAGCGGAGGATACAATGAGCAGTTCTTC	CAWRGSGGYNEQFF
once	-	TRBJ1-4	TRBV7-9	TGTGCCAGCAGCTTGGGTTTGGGCCAAGGATACAAAGACGAAAAACTGTTTTTT	CASSLGLGQGYKDEKLFF
-	-	TRBJ2-1	TRBV3-1/TRBV3-2	TGTGCCAGCAGCCGAAACCCCGGGTCAAGGGGCAATGAGCAGTTCTTC	CASSRNPGSRGNEQFF
-	-	TRBJ1-6	TRBV5-4	TGTGCCAGCAGCTCTAGCTCCTATAATTCACCCCTCCACTTT	CASSSSSYNSPLHF
-	-	TRBJ2-7	TRBV7-2	TGTGCCAGCAGCTTAGCGGCCGGGGCCTACGAGCAGTACTTC	CASSLAAGAYEQYF
-	-	TRBJ1-1	TRBV11-3	TGTGCCAGCAGCTTACACAGTCAGAACACTGAAGCTTTCTTT	CASSLHSQNTEAFF
-	TRBD2	TRBJ2-7	TRBV19	TGTGCCAGTAGTATCGCTAGCGGGAGGAGGCACGAGCAGTACTTC	CASSIASGRRHEQYF
-	TRBD2	TRBJ2-1	TRBV29-1	TGCAGCGGGGGGAGGTCTAGCGGGACGGAGGAGCAGTTCTTC	CSGGRSSGTEEQFF
-	-	TRBJ2-5	TRBV13	TGTGCCAGCAGCTCCATCGGACTTATAGGATTGGGGGAGACCCAGTACTTC	CASSSIGLIGLGETQYF
once	-	TRBJ1-2	TRBV14	TGTGCCAGCAGCAAAGACAGTTATGGCTACACCTTC	CASSKDSYGYTF
-	TRBD1	TRBJ1-1	TRBV5-1	TGCGCCAGCAGCTCAAGCAGGGGGCAGACTGAAGCTTTCTTT	CASSSSRGQTEAFF
-	-	TRBJ2-5	TRBV7-3	TGTGCCAGCAGCTTAGGAGCGGGAGAGACCCAGTACTTC	CASSLGAGETQYF
-	-	TRBJ2-5	TRBV7-2	TGTGCCAGCAGCCCAAGCTCAGGGTTTGGAGAGACCCAGTACTTC	CASSPSSGFGETQYF
-	-	TRBJ1-2	TRBV27	TGTGCCAGCAGTTCTCCTTATCGGGGAGGCTATGGCTACACCTTC	CASSSPYRGGYGYTF
-	-	TRBJ2-3	TRBV29-1	TGCAGCGTTGAAGGCCTGGGCAGGGGAAGCACAGATACGCAGTATTTT	CSVEGLGRGSTDTQYF
once	TRBD1	TRBJ2-7	TRBV19	TGTGCCAGTAGTCCGACAGGGCTTATCGTCTACGAGCAGTACTTC	CASSPTGLIVYEQYF
-	-	TRBJ1-2	TRBV18	TGTGCCAGCTCACCACAGGGTGCGGGTTTTAACTATGGCTACACCTTC	CASSPQGAGFNYGYTF
-	TRBD2	TRBJ2-3	TRBV18	TGTGCCAGCTCACCGCGGGGGAGCGGGGGGGCCGTTGGAGATACGCAGTATTTT	CASSPRGSGGAVGDTQYF
-	TRBD1	TRBJ2-7	TRBV5-1	TGCGCCAGCAGCTCGGGACAGGTTCCATCCTACGAGCAGTACTTC	CASSSGQVPSYEQYF
-	TRBD2	TRBJ2-7	TRBV7-3	TGTGCCAGCAGCCCTCTGGGAGGGGTCTCCTACGAGCAGTACTTC	CASSPLGGVSYEQYF
few	-	TRBJ1-5	TRBV28	TGTGCCAGCAAAGAGATCAATCAGCCCCAGCATTTT	CASKEINQPQHF